A selection of T cell receptor beta chains follows, all from one sample in a study of T cells after yellow fever vaccination. TCRdb independently ran MiXCR on the 5' RACE reads; one entry per CDR3 protein. This sample has some 560,000 distinct CDR3 sequences, with about 17% found just once. Specimen: PBMCs, collected 5 days after the first yellow fever vaccination. The receptors shown here come from a man between 18 and 29 years old who received the YFV17D yellow fever vaccine. Each CDR3 is given with its conserved first and last residue. A D gene is named only where the DNA matches it firmly. Not all rows give a size; the values are once, few, many and, for expanded clones, a class.

TRBJ2-3 | TRBV15 | few | - | CATSRALIGGRTDTQYF | TGTGCCACCAGCAGAGCCCTTATAGGGGGGAGGACAGATACGCAGTATTTT
TRBJ1-3 | TRBV4-1 | - | - | CASSLRSTYSGNTIYF | TGCGCCAGCAGCCTCCGCTCGACTTACTCTGGAAACACCATATATTTT
TRBJ2-5 | TRBV7-9 | - | TRBD2 | CASSLIGLGETQYF | TGTGCCAGCAGCTTAATCGGACTAGGAGAGACCCAGTACTTC
TRBJ2-3 | TRBV5-5 | - | - | CASSPGSLTDTQYF | TGTGCCAGCAGCCCCGGGTCCCTCACAGATACGCAGTATTTT
TRBJ1-5 | TRBV12-3/TRBV12-4 | few | - | CASSFRQDNQPQHF | TGTGCCAGCAGTTTCCGACAGGACAATCAGCCCCAGCATTTT
TRBJ2-2 | TRBV6-1 | - | TRBD1 | CASRRPGTGNTGELFF | TGTGCCAGCAGACGTCCTGGGACAGGGAACACCGGGGAGCTGTTTTTT
TRBJ1-1 | TRBV3-1 | few | - | CASSQARLTEAFF | TGTGCCAGCAGCCAGGCTCGTCTCACTGAAGCTTTCTTT
TRBJ2-5 | TRBV18 | many | TRBD2 | CASSPRTSGGGETQYF | TGTGCCAGCTCTCCGCGGACTAGCGGGGGCGGAGAGACCCAGTACTTC
TRBJ2-1 | TRBV5-5 | - | - | CASSTRAFTYNEQFF | TGTGCCAGCAGCACGCGGGCCTTTACCTACAATGAGCAGTTCTTC
TRBJ2-5 | TRBV7-6 | many | - | CASSSYREQETQYF | TGTGCCAGCAGCTCATACAGGGAACAAGAGACCCAGTACTTC
TRBJ1-3 | TRBV7-3 | few | - | CASSLDPNGNTIYF | TGTGCCAGCAGCTTAGATCCAAACGGAAACACCATATATTTT
TRBJ2-7 | TRBV6-5 | many | TRBD1 | CASSYAGTGEGEQYF | TGTGCCAGCAGTTACGCCGGGACAGGGGAAGGGGAGCAGTACTTC
TRBJ1-1 | TRBV7-9 | few | TRBD1 | CASSQWTGPTEAFF | TGTGCCAGCAGCCAATGGACAGGGCCCACTGAAGCTTTCTTT
TRBJ2-4 | TRBV28 | once | - | CASNLGGAENIQYF | TGTGCCAGCAACCTGGGGGGAGCCGAAAACATTCAGTACTTC
TRBJ1-2 | TRBV10-2 | few | - | CASSAGLDWYGYTF | TGCGCCAGCAGTGCTGGATTAGATTGGTATGGCTACACCTTC
TRBJ2-7 | TRBV19 | - | TRBD1 | CASSRRDSFDEQYF | TGTGCCAGTAGTCGACGGGACAGCTTTGACGAGCAGTACTTC
TRBJ2-1 | TRBV12-3/TRBV12-4 | - | TRBD2 | CTSSSRSGGQYYNEQFF | TGTACCAGCAGTTCGCGAAGCGGGGGGCAGTACTACAATGAGCAGTTCTTC
TRBJ2-5 | TRBV4-3 | few | - | CASSQDFSAETQYF | TGCGCCAGCAGCCAAGATTTTAGCGCAGAGACCCAGTACTTC
TRBJ2-2 | TRBV12-3/TRBV12-4 | - | - | CASRARGDANTGELFF | TGTGCCAGCAGGGCTCGGGGCGACGCGAACACCGGGGAGCTGTTTTTT
TRBJ1-1 | TRBV28 | few | - | CASSSRVNTEAFF | TGTGCCAGCAGTTCTCGGGTGAACACTGAAGCTTTCTTT
TRBJ2-6 | TRBV5-1 | - | - | CASSSFAGANVLTF | TGCGCCAGCAGCTCCTTTGCCGGGGCCAACGTCCTGACTTTC
TRBJ2-3 | TRBV27 | - | TRBD2 | CASSGGTSGGDTQYF | TGTGCCAGCAGTGGCGGGACTAGCGGGGGAGATACGCAGTATTTT
TRBJ2-7 | TRBV10-3 | - | - | CAISEKGFYEQYF | TGTGCCATCAGTGAGAAGGGATTTTACGAGCAGTACTTC
TRBJ2-5 | TRBV7-9 | many | - | CASSQDQETQYF | TGTGCCAGCAGCCAGGACCAAGAGACCCAGTACTTC
TRBJ1-5 | TRBV30 | - | TRBD1 | CAWSPGTGSNQPQHF | TGTGCCTGGAGCCCGGGGACAGGGAGTAATCAGCCCCAGCATTTT
TRBJ2-1 | TRBV2 | - | - | CASSGGRRLEQFF | TGTGCCAGCAGCGGCGGACGGCGACTTGAGCAGTTCTTC
TRBJ2-1 | TRBV4-3 | - | - | CASSVQFF | TGCGCCAGCAGCGTACAGTTCTTC
TRBJ2-7 | TRBV2 | few | - | CASSGYLRLEQYF | TGTGCCAGCAGTGGGTACCTCCGGCTCGAGCAGTACTTC
TRBJ2-6 | TRBV9 | few | - | CASSPLAMPAGANVLTF | TGTGCCAGCAGCCCCCTCGCCATGCCTGCCGGGGCCAACGTCCTGACTTTC
TRBJ2-1 | TRBV24-1 | many | - | CATSDSRFRDGEQFF | TGTGCCACCAGTGATTCTCGCTTCCGGGACGGTGAGCAGTTCTTC
TRBJ2-6 | TRBV11-2 | - | - | CASRSFGGRSGANVLTF | TGTGCCAGCAGGAGTTTCGGAGGACGCTCTGGGGCCAACGTCCTGACTTTC
TRBJ2-3 | TRBV5-1 | many | - | CASSLGQGRADTQYF | TGCGCCAGCAGCTTGGGACAGGGGAGGGCAGATACGCAGTATTTT
TRBJ2-3 | TRBV30 | - | - | CAWRPTDTQYF | TGTGCCTGGAGACCCACCGATACGCAGTATTTT
TRBJ1-2 | TRBV19 | - | - | CASSIYAGNYGYTF | TGTGCCAGTAGTATATATGCAGGGAACTATGGCTACACCTTC
TRBJ2-3 | TRBV5-4 | few | - | CASSSGNVDKDTQYF | TGTGCCAGCAGCTCGGGGAACGTTGACAAAGATACGCAGTATTTT
TRBJ1-1 | TRBV5-1 | few | - | CASSLNGDRRSTEAFF | TGCGCCAGCAGCTTGAATGGTGATCGACGGAGCACTGAAGCTTTCTTT